Here is one TCR beta chain with its context. A much larger clone lies one base from this, so it may be a read error. Together with a sample-barcoded 5' primer, a J-beta primer mix was included in a second PCR lasting roughly 6 to 12 cycles. TCRdb ran MiXCR on the 5' RACE reads and lists one entry per CDR3 protein. The sample has 1.5 million to 2 million distinct CDR3 sequences; roughly 27% are singletons. This sample was taken from a study of blood T cells in healthy people across ages. The germline gives CDR1 SEHNR, CDR2 FQNEAQ (reference sequence). The CDR3 loop spans 13 amino acids. The chain couples TRBV7-9 to TRBJ2-5; maybe TRBD1 (5 bases). Sample: blood. The sequence came from a woman in her twenties or thirties in good health. Here the CDR3 reads CSSSFDSSETQYF. For the CDR3, the DNA is TGTTCCAGCAGCTTTGACAGCTCGGAGACCCAGTACTTC.